This T cell receptor (beta chain) was captured in a study of blood T cells in healthy people across ages. In this sample, this clonotype turned up a few times. Then a second PCR, running roughly 7 to 11 cycles, was carried out with a sample-barcoded 5' primer and a J-beta primer mix. TCRdb passed the 5' RACE reads through MiXCR, listing each CDR3 protein once. The sample shows approximately 1,700,000 distinct CDR3 sequences, roughly two fifths of them seen only once. This CDR3 is 15 amino acids long. Germline CDR1 is KGHSH and CDR2 is LQKENI. The germline V and J ends were trimmed by 3 bases and 3 bases, with 14 bases remaining between them. Total RNA was extracted at no less than 5 micrograms per sample.

The TCR comes from a human donor in good health. V and J are TRBV18 and TRBJ1-2, with unresolved D. Sample: blood. The CDR3 sequence is CASSPLGVQDYGYTF. The CDR3 coding sequence is TGTGCCAGCTCACCCCTCGGGGTCCAGGACTATGGCTACACCTTC.